This T cell receptor (beta chain) is from a study of tissue-resident memory T cells in lung cancer (dated by TCRdb to the late 2010s). Study-level background: Paired tumor TRM and tumor non-TRM populations from about 10 lung cancer patients were compared by TCR beta-chain sequencing. What the authors observed across the whole study: Compared with tumor non-TRM cells, tumor TRM cells had a significantly more restricted TCR repertoire, with lower Shannon-Wiener and inverse Simpson diversity. Per patient, the most expanded clonotype made up an average of around 20% of sequenced TRM cells, which suggests that a single tumor antigen-specific clone had expanded. On average, expanded clonotypes made up roughly two thirds of tumor TRM repertoires, compared with 52% of tumor non-TRM repertoires.

CD8+ T cells were sorted by CD103 expression on a BD FACSAria-II directly into ice-cold TRIzol LS reagent. Freshly resected lung tumor tissue was collected at the time of surgical resection. After Fc receptor blocking, fresh cells were stained for CD45, CD4, CD3, CD8A and CD103, and DAPI was used to tell live cells from dead cells. A miRNeasy kit was used to purify total RNA from sorted CD103+ and CD103- CD8+ T cells. CD103 expression was used to sort tumor-infiltrating CD8+ cytotoxic T cells, separating tissue-resident memory (TRM) cells from non-TRM cells. The donors were lung cancer patients whose disease was treatment-naive. Upon referral, patients with respiratory malignancies who were newly diagnosed and untreated were recruited prospectively. CDR1 and CDR2, looked up from the germline V gene (reference sequence), are SGHNT and YYREEE. V gives up 2 bases and J gives up 4 bases, and the segment between their germline ends measures 21 bases. There are 17 amino acids in the CDR3, from cysteine to phenylalanine inclusive. Only the CDR3 portion is preserved as DNA: 51 bases, with reading frame beginning at the first base.

The listed sequencing device is Illumina MiSeq. TCR sequencing libraries incorporated unique molecular identifiers and were indexed with TruSeq single indexes. The original pipeline was this. MIGEC v1.2.7 was used to map and error-correct TCR reads, and VDJtools v1.1.7 was then used for analysis, with default settings for both tools. Shannon-Wiener and inverse Simpson indices were computed in VDJtools to quantify repertoire diversity. A TCRbeta clonotype was considered expanded if the clonotype met a frequency threshold of at least three. Across the 9 to 10 patients, Wilcoxon rank-sum tests were used for the statistical comparisons of TCR diversity between tumor TRM and non-TRM populations. The public reads were quality trimmed at Q25 with fastp and then assembled into clones with MiXCR by TCRdb, keeping productive beta chains. A single entry per CDR3 protein holds the most common genes and DNA from its merged rows. These V and J calls derive from TCRdb rather than the authors' analysis. Within this sample are over 250 distinct CDR3 sequences, with 15% to 20% of them counted one time only. 68% of the sample rests with the top ten.

This clonotype is termed medium-sized (0.01 to 0.1%). Its antigen is unknown. No per-base quality is available; no much larger clone lies one base away. Sequencing input: CD103+ CD8+ T cells from lung tumor tissue. The label giving this sample's cell subset or site can be read as: tissue-resident memory (TRM) CD8+ CTLs. This receptor was taken from a human donor with treatment-naive lung cancer (subtype not recorded). The sequence links TRBV5-4 to TRBJ2-5; the D region possibly corresponds to TRBD1 (5 bases align). The nucleotide sequence is given as TGTGCCAGCAGCTTTTTAGGGGTCGGCTCGCCCGGAGAGACCCAGTACTTC. It translates as CASSFLGVGSPGETQYF.